The T cell receptor (beta chain) under discussion was sequenced for a study of blood T cell repertoires in COVID-19. Per the original methods: How many nucleated cells were present was estimated from reference gene primer amplification. Generated by immunoSEQ multiplex PCR, the TCRdb table keeps only in-frame clones and is missing some. From that table come the V and J calls and clone size; the DNA was used to work out D and trimming. In the table there are roughly 55,000 clones, around 72% of which are singletons. This CDR3 spans 10 amino acids. Trimming removed 7 bases from V and 5 bases from J, with 8 bases in between. CDR1 is SQVTM and CDR2 is ANQGSEA in the germline V gene.

The sequenced material came from peripheral blood. The TCR was taken from a human donor with active or convalescent COVID-19. The donor label of this sample is uncertain. V gene TRBV29-1 combines with J gene TRBJ1-1; D is uncertain. CDR3 DNA: TGCAGCGCCGAGGCTACTGAAGCTTTCTTT. Protein sequence: CSAEATEAFF. The full variable domain, rest sourced from reference TRBV29-1 and TRBJ1-1, is SAVISQKPSRDICQRGTSLTIQCQVDSQVTMMFWYRQQPGQSLTLIATANQGSEATYESGFVIDKFPISRPNLTFSTLTVSNMSPEDSSIYLCSAEATEAFFGQGTRLTVV.